Reported below is one TCR beta chain. Its recognized antigen is unknown. There are no base qualities to consult, and no much larger clone falls within one base. The data were taken from a study of vaccination and CD4 T cells after COVID-19 (dated by TCRdb to 2021 to 2024). With respect to the entire study: Every convalescent patient had a positive nasal swab PCR test for SARS-CoV-2, with mild disease in several patients and severe disease in one. In the convalescent cohort there were six males and four females, among whom were two Hispanic individuals, seven Caucasians, two Asians and one multiracial person. In around 9 COVID-19 convalescent patients and a few infection-naive healthy vaccine recipients, researchers compared the spike-specific CD4+ TCR repertoire from before mRNA vaccination with the repertoire from after. As controls, cultures received a CEFX viral epitope pool (the positive control), an HIV-1 Nef peptide pool (the negative control), or no peptide at all. Post-vaccine blood samples were collected a median of approximately 77 days after the second vaccine dose, ranging from roughly 13 to 250 days. Two doses of either the Pfizer-BioNTech BNT162b2 vaccine (n=8) or the Moderna mRNA-1273 vaccine (n=2) were administered to participants. The cultures were stimulated with overlapping spike peptide pools from SARS-CoV-2 and from the common cold coronaviruses HCoV-NL63, HCoV-OC43 and HCoV-229E. Post-COVID blood samples from convalescent patients were collected a median of approximately 100 days after diagnosis, with a range of roughly 30 to 170 days. Summary of the overall study and its limitations: In convalescent patients, nearly all vaccine-specific clones (304 of 307) were found to be mono-reactive for SARS-CoV-2 spike rather than cross-reactive with common cold coronaviruses. The median count of SARS-CoV-2-reactive clonotypes went up from about 23 after infection to 38 after vaccination, although the change was not significant. Relatively few convalescent patients were included in the study, and early timepoints after natural infection were not analyzed. In convalescent patients, a median approximately 90% of post-vaccine SARS-CoV-2-reactive clones were detected only after vaccination, suggesting vaccine-specific priming.

The CDR3, cysteine through phenylalanine, is 13 amino acids long. Only the CDR3 portion is preserved as DNA: 39 bases, with reading frame beginning at the first base. Per the germline V gene, MDHEN is the CDR1 and SYDVKM is the CDR2. The junction shows trimming of 6 bases on V and 4 bases on J, plus 12 bases between the germline ends. Library preparation employed PCR. DNA from cultured CD4+ T cells was subjected to TCR sequencing with the Oncomine TCR Beta short-read assay at the Johns Hopkins FTIC core. The QIAamp micro DNA kit was used to extract genomic DNA from the cultured CD4+ T cells. Oncomine TCR Beta libraries made from cultured CD4+ T cells were pooled using unique dual indexes and sequenced on an Illumina iSeq 100. The original methods were these. Non-productive sequences were removed, and CDR3s that did not start with C, did not end with F or W, or were shorter than 7 amino acids were discarded. Antigen-specific clonotypes were identified with the MANAFEST web application by comparing peptide-stimulated wells with reference and other culture wells. Positive clones required FDR below 0.05, an odds ratio above 5, and productive frequency above 0.1% in at least two of three replicate wells. Cross-reactive clonotypes were defined as significantly expanded in both SARS-CoV-2 spike wells and at least one common cold coronavirus spike condition. CDR3 homology was assessed with Levenshtein distances (stringdist) and unrooted phylogenetic trees (ape) in R version 3.6.1. In TCRdb, the public reads were trimmed at Q25 with fastp and aligned with MiXCR, with productive beta chains retained. When rows share a CDR3 protein, they turn into one entry using the most common DNA and genes. These V and J calls derive from TCRdb rather than the authors' analysis. Counted in this sample were fewer than 20,000 distinct CDR3 sequences; approximately 49% of them appeared once. Roughly 6.7% of the sample is in the top ten clones.

The intended sense of this specimen's treatment or condition label: approximately nine-day PBMC culture with coronavirus spike peptide pools or control peptides (ViraFEST assay). The ViraFEST assay was used in the study, in which antigen-specific T cells were expanded with peptide pools and expanded clonotypes were subsequently identified by TCR sequencing. Positive SARS-CoV-2 PCR tests in the convalescent patients dated from March to December 2020, before Alpha, Beta and Delta variants emerged in the United States. Each well held approximately 2 million PBMCs cultured in IMDM containing approximately 5% human AB serum and around 10 IU/ml IL-2, with roughly 9.2 ug/ml peptide pools added. Half of the culture medium was replaced with fresh IL-2-containing medium on days 3 and 7. After roughly 11 days of culture, CD4+ T cells were isolated by negative selection with the EasySep CD4+ T cell isolation kit. Ficoll-Paque Plus gradient centrifugation was used to isolate PBMCs from whole blood, and the isolated PBMCs were then either used fresh or cryopreserved at -140C. Triplicate wells were generally used for each culture condition.

The chain uses TRBV28 and TRBJ1-2; the best D guess is TRBD1, with 6 bases matching. The clonotype originates from a human donor who had recovered from COVID-19. The sequencing used CD4+ T cells from blood, cultured in vitro, collected before SARS-CoV-2 vaccination. The DNA sequence is TGTGCCAGCAGACCCGGGGGCAGCTATGGCTACACCTTC. Translation gives CASRPGGSYGYTF.